This entry lists 4 T cell receptor beta chains sequenced from one sample in a study of T cell changes during pregnancy in multiple sclerosis. Only in-frame clones appear in the TCRdb table, and some are missing; sequencing was by immunoSEQ multiplex PCR. The sample consists of tens of thousands of clones, 80% to 90% of them appearing once. The sample consisted of CD4+ T cells from peripheral blood mononuclear cells, taken before pregnancy. These receptors were collected from a female donor with multiple sclerosis, enrolled in a pregnancy study.

This chain links TRBV21-1 with TRBJ2-7; the tabulated D call, TRBD1, remains unverified against the DNA. TRBV21-1 is tagged as a pseudogene. This CDR3 is 14 amino acids long. The CDR3: CASSNSGQAYEQYF. CDR3 coding DNA: TGTGCCAGCAGCAATTCCGGACAGGCTTACGAGCAGTACTTC.

The chain recombines TRBV27 with TRBJ2-5; perhaps TRBD2 as D (5 bases). V was clipped by 5 bases and J by 5 bases, with 15 bases between them. The CDR3 covers 14 residues. CDR1 and CDR2 (germline): MNHEY, SMNVEV (reference sequence). DNA of the CDR3: TGTGCCAGCAGTCGCGGAGGATTTTACGAGACCCAGTACTTC. This encodes CASSRGGFYETQYF.

J is TRBJ2-7 and V is TRBV4-1; D gene ambiguous. CDR1 is MGHRA, CDR2 YSYEKL, per germline. CDR3 length equals 14 residues. The germline V and J ends were trimmed by 1 base and 0 bases, with 7 bases remaining between them. CDR3 bases: TGCGCCAGCAGCCAAGCTGAGAGCTCCTACGAGCAGTACTTC. Its protein is CASSQAESSYEQYF.

The chain joins TRBV30 to TRBJ2-1, with D possibly matching TRBD2 (6 bases). CDR3 length: 13 amino acids. The V gene's germline CDR1 is GTSNPN and CDR2 SVGIG (reference sequence). V was cut by 2 bases and J by 6 bases, with 11 bases left in between. In DNA, the CDR3 is TGTGCCTGGAGTTCGGGAGCCCCCAATGAGCAGTTCTTC. Translation gives CAWSSGAPNEQFF.